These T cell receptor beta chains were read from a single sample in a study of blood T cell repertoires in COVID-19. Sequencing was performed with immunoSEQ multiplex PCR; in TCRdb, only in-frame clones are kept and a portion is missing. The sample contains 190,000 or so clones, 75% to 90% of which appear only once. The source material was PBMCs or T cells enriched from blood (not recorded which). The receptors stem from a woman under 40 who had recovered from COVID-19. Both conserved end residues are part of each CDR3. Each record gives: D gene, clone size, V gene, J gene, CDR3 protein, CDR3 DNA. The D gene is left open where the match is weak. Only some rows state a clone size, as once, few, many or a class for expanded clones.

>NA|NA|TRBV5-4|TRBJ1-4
CASSMDRNEKLFF
TGTGCCAGCAGCATGGACCGGAATGAAAAACTGTTTTTT
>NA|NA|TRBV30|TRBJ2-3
CAWSGTGTDTQYF
TGTGCCTGGAGTGGAACAGGGACAGATACGCAGTATTTT
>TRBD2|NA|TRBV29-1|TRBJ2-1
CSVEVGGASYNEQFF
TGCAGCGTTGAAGTCGGGGGGGCAAGCTACAATGAGCAGTTCTTC
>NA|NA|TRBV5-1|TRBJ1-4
CASSLSSRSDEKLFF
TGCGCCAGCAGCTTGAGCTCGAGGTCGGATGAAAAACTGTTTTTT
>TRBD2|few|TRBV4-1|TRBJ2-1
CASSQEERGGWYEQFF
TGCGCCAGCAGCCAAGAGGAGCGGGGGGGCTGGTATGAGCAGTTCTTC
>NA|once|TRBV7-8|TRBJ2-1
CASSTAGTSRNEQFF
TGTGCCAGCAGCACTGCCGGGACTTCCAGAAATGAGCAGTTCTTC
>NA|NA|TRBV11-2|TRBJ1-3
CASSSDRGNTIYF
TGTGCCAGCAGTTCTGACAGGGGAAACACCATATATTTT
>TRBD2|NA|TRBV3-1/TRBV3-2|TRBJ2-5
CASSQERGTSGGAYQETQYF
TGTGCCAGCAGCCAAGAGAGAGGGACTAGCGGGGGGGCGTACCAAGAGACCCAGTACTTC
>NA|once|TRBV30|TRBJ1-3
CAWSDPFRYSGNTIYF
TGTGCCTGGAGTGATCCCTTCAGATACTCTGGAAACACCATATATTTT
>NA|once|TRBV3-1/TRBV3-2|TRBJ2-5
CASSQLAYQETQYF
TGTGCCAGCAGCCAACTCGCCTATCAAGAGACCCAGTACTTC
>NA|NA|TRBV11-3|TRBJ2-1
CASRKGVHEQFF
TGTGCCAGCAGGAAGGGGGTCCATGAGCAGTTCTTC
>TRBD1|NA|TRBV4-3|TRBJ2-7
CASSQGTGGSYEQYF
TGCGCCAGCAGCCAAGGGACAGGGGGCTCCTACGAGCAGTACTTC
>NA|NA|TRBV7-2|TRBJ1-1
CASSLPVNTEAFF
TGTGCCAGCAGCTTACCAGTAAACACTGAAGCTTTCTTT
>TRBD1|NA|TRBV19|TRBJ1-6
CASSIGWTGGGNSPLHF
TGTGCCAGTAGTATAGGCTGGACAGGGGGCGGAAATTCACCCCTCCACTTT
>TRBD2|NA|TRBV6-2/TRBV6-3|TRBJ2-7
CASSSFGTSVYEQYF
TGTGCCAGCAGTTCTTTCGGGACTAGCGTCTACGAGCAGTACTTC
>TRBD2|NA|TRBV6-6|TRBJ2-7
CATGTSGGEQYF
TGTGCCACCGGGACGTCCGGGGGGGAGCAGTACTTC
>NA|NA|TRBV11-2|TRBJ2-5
CASSPDLAAETQYF
TGTGCCAGCAGCCCCGACTTGGCAGCGGAGACCCAGTACTTC
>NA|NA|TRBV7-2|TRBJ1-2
CASSPPGLYYGYTF
TGTGCCAGCAGCCCGCCAGGACTTTACTATGGCTACACCTTC
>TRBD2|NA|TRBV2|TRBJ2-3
CASTREALITDTQYF
TGTGCCAGCACTCGGGAGGCCTTGATCACAGATACGCAGTATTTT
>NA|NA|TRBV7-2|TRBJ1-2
CASSLDRYYGYTF
TGTGCCAGCAGCTTAGACAGATACTATGGCTACACCTTC
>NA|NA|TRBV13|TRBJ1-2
CASSSDLGLNVNGYTF
TGTGCCAGCAGCTCAGACCTGGGACTCAACGTAAATGGCTACACCTTC
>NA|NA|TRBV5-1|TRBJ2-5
CASSLEGLEGHEQETQYF
TGCGCCAGCAGCTTGGAGGGATTGGAGGGCCATGAACAAGAGACCCAGTACTTC
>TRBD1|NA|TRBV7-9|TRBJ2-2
CASSLDGTGDYTGELFF
TGTGCCAGCAGCTTAGATGGGACAGGGGATTACACCGGGGAGCTGTTTTTT
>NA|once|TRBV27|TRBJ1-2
CASSFGGSYGYTF
TGTGCCAGCAGTTTTGGTGGGAGCTATGGCTACACCTTC
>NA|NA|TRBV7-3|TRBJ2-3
CASSLGGGTADTQYF
TGTGCCAGCAGCTTAGGAGGGGGCACGGCAGATACGCAGTATTTT